A single sample gave rise to the 5 T cell receptor beta chains below, sequenced in a study of human T cells and chemical hapten exposure. The time point: pre-sensitization, week 0. The treatment denotes: therapeutic diphenylcyclopropenone sensitization with weekly scalp DPC. MiXCR was run by TCRdb on the RACE reads, yielding one entry per CDR3 protein. Here the sample spans tens of thousands of distinct CDR3 sequences, roughly a tenth being singletons. The sequencing here drew on whole blood, taken in connection with sensitization to the hapten diphenylcyclopropenone (DPC). These receptor sequences come from a man under 40 with alopecia areata. Some clones in this sample may be carry-over from other donors' samples.

This clonotype was recorded at least ten times. V gene TRBV18 combines with J gene TRBJ1-2; 7 positions match TRBD1. The J segment lost 4 bases and the V segment lost 6 bases, leaving 5 bases of the junction unmatched. Germline V CDR1 and CDR2: KGHSH, LQKENI. The length of the CDR3 is 13 residues. The CDR3 here is CASSQGQTYGYTF. Here the CDR3 DNA reads TGTGCCAGCTCCCAGGGACAGACCTATGGCTACACCTTC.

This clonotype was picked up many times. V usage is TRBV5-6 and J usage is TRBJ2-7, with 8 bases fitting TRBD1. From germline, CDR1 is SGHDT and CDR2 YYEEEE. Trimming cost V 3 bases and J 0 bases; bases outside gene matches: 8. The CDR3 runs to 16 residues. CDR3 loop: CASSWATDRVSYEQYV. The DNA of the CDR3 is TGTGCCAGCAGCTGGGCGACGGACAGGGTCTCCTACGAGCAGTACGTC.

This clonotype was detected many times. The gene calls are TRBV7-3 and TRBJ2-1, with TRBD1 as a possible D gene (6 bases). The V gene lost 5 bases and the J gene lost 8 bases, with 13 bases spanning the gap. In germline, CDR1 is SGHTA, CDR2 FQGTGA. This CDR3 region has 13 residues. In DNA, the CDR3 is TGTGCCAGCAGCGCCACAGGGCCCGATGAGCAGTTCTTC. It specifies CASSATGPDEQFF.

This clonotype was seen more than once but under ten times. The V call is TRBV7-9, the J call TRBJ2-6; D may be TRBD2 (6 bases). V shed 1 base and J shed 6 bases, with 16 bases lying between them. CDR3 length equals 17 residues. In germline, CDR1 is SEHNR, CDR2 FQNEAQ (reference sequence). The CDR3 bases are TGTGCCAGCAGCTTAGATCTAGGAGGGGTGGAGGCCAACGTCCTGACTTTC. It codes for CASSLDLGGVEANVLTF.

As DNA, the CDR3 is TGCGCCAGCAGCCAAGAGCCAGGGGGGCAGCCCCAGCATTTT. Amino acids: CASSQEPGGQPQHF. The J gene is TRBJ1-5, the V gene TRBV4-1; 7 nucleotides line up with TRBD1. The V gene end was trimmed by 0 bases and the J gene end by 7 bases; junction bases not matched to a gene: 3. CDR3 length: 14 residues. The germline CDR1 and CDR2 sequences are MGHRA and YSYEKL.